A selection of T cell receptor beta chains follows, all from one sample in a study of blood T cell repertoires in COVID-19. Profiled with immunoSEQ multiplex PCR; TCRdb holds only in-frame clones, not every one. The sample lists about 170,000 clones; 83% were seen once. Sample: peripheral blood. Receptors were obtained from a woman older than 75 with acute or convalescent COVID-19. The CDR3 runs from the conserved cysteine through the conserved F or W. Not every row has a clone size; where given, it reads once, few, many or a size class.

v_call	cdr3_length	clone_size	j_call	cdr3_aa
TRBV7-9	11	few	TRBJ1-4	CASSSSEKLFF
TRBV7-2	16	-	TRBJ2-3	CASSFRLAGSTDTQYF
TRBV2	14	-	TRBJ2-2	CASTGEWRPRELFF
TRBV7-2	15	-	TRBJ1-2	CASSLDGQAGMGYTF
TRBV12-3/TRBV12-4	13	-	TRBJ1-5	CASRERDGQPQHF
TRBV6-5	15	-	TRBJ2-6	CASTLTGSGANVLTF
TRBV6-5	15	-	TRBJ1-1	CASSYGRRGNTEAFF
TRBV6-5	14	-	TRBJ1-1	CASIKTGVETEAFF
TRBV24-1	16	once	TRBJ2-3	CATSDRQGVSTDTQYF
TRBV10-3	15	few	TRBJ1-6	CAISARGGDNSPLHF
TRBV7-8	12	-	TRBJ1-5	CASSPDMLPQHF
TRBV28	13	-	TRBJ2-1	CASSLSGGTEQFF
TRBV10-3	15	-	TRBJ2-2	CAISGGTTNTGELFF
TRBV19	13	-	TRBJ2-7	CASSMTASYEQYF
TRBV11-2	16	-	TRBJ2-2	CASSFDRPSNTGELFF
TRBV6-5	13	once	TRBJ1-2	CASSSGVGYGYTF
TRBV7-9	15	-	TRBJ2-1	CASSLRPGIGNEQFF
TRBV6-5	13	-	TRBJ1-6	CASSWGGTSPLHF
TRBV5-1	14	-	TRBJ1-2	CASSLDGGKDGYTF
TRBV11-2	16	-	TRBJ2-3	CASSTQAGGGTDTQYF
TRBV5-6	14	few	TRBJ2-7	CASQKWGLADEQYF
TRBV30	15	once	TRBJ1-2	CAWSKRGRPNYGYTF
TRBV2	15	-	TRBJ1-1	CASRGNFRGNTEAFF
TRBV24-1	19	-	TRBJ1-5	CATSDSRGFSDFSNQPQHF
TRBV4-3	16	-	TRBJ2-1	CASSQEGLAGINEQFF
TRBV29-1	14	-	TRBJ2-1	CSVGQRGARDEQFF
TRBV19	14	-	TRBJ1-2	CASTGDSFGYGYTF
TRBV28	13	-	TRBJ1-1	CASTVGGVTEAFF
TRBV19	15	-	TRBJ2-7	CASSRPGQGTYEQYF
TRBV30	14	once	TRBJ1-1	CAWSGILMNTEAFF
TRBV4-3	15	-	TRBJ1-5	CASSQTGARDQPQHF
TRBV30	12	-	TRBJ2-7	CASGQGPYEQYF
TRBV7-2	15	-	TRBJ1-1	CASSQGPRGSTEAFF
TRBV20-1	11	-	TRBJ2-1	CSASRGNEQFF
TRBV24-1	15	-	TRBJ1-4	CATSEPQGGFEKLFF
TRBV6-5	15	-	TRBJ1-4	CASSYSTTDGEKLFF
TRBV5-5	15	-	TRBJ2-6	CASSSPAGFTNVLTF
TRBV6-5	13	-	TRBJ1-5	CATRDSANQPQHF
TRBV7-8	14	-	TRBJ1-3	CASSYSFSGNTIYF
TRBV7-9	14	-	TRBJ2-3	CASSSPRAWGTQYF
TRBV6-5	15	-	TRBJ2-7	CASSYEAGAVYEQYF
TRBV28	17	-	TRBJ1-5	CASSFSGARRSNQPQHF
TRBV5-1	17	-	TRBJ2-7	CASSIGNLAGSSYEQYF
TRBV5-4	14	-	TRBJ1-6	CASSQEGRGSPLHF